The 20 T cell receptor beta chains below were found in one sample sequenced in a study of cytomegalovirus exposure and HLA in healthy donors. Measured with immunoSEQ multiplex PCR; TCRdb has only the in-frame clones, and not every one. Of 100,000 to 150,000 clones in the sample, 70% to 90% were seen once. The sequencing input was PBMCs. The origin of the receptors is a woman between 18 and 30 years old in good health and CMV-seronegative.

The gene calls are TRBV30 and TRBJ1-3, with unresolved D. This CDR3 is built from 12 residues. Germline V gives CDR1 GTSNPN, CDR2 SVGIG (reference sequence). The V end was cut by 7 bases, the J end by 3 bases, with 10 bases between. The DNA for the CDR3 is TGTGCCTTACTCCTCAATGGAAACACCATATATTTT. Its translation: CALLLNGNTIYF. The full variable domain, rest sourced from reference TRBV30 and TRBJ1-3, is SQTIHQWPATLVQPVGSPLSLECTVEGTSNPNLYWYRQAAGRGLQLLFYSVGIGQISSEVPQNLSASRPQDRQFILSSKKLLLSDSGFYLCALLLNGNTIYFGEGSWLTVV.

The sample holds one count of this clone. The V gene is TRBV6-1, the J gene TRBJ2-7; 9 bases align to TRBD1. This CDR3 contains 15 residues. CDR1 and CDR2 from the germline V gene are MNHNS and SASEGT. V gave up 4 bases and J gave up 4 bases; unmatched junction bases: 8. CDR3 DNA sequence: TGTGCCAGCAGTGGACGGAACAGGGGGCGGTACGAGCAGTACTTC. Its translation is CASSGRNRGRYEQYF.

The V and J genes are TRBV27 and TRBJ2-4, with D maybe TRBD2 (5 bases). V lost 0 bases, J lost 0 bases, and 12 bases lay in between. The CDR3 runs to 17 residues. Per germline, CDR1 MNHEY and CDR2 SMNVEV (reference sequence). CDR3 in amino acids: CASSLSQRPLAKNIQYF. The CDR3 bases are TGTGCCAGCAGTTTATCTCAGCGGCCCCTAGCCAAAAACATTCAGTACTTC.

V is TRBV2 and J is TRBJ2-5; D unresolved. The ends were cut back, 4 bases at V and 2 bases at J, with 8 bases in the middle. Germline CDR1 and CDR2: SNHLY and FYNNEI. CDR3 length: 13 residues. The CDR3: CASSGGMQETQYF. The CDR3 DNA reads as TGTGCCAGCAGTGGCGGAATGCAAGAGACCCAGTACTTC. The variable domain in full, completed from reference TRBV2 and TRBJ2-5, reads EPEVTQTPSHQVTQMGQEVILRCVPISNHLYFYWYRQILGQKVEFLVSFYNNEISEKSEIFDDQFSVERPDGSNFTLKIRSTKLEDSAMYFCASSGGMQETQYFGPGTRLLVL.

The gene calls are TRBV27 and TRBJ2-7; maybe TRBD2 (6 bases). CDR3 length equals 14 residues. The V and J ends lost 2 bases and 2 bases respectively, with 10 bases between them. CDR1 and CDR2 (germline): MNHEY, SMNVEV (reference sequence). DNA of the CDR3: TGTGCCAGCAGTTTAGTGGGGGGACCCTACGAGCAGTACTTC. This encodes CASSLVGGPYEQYF.

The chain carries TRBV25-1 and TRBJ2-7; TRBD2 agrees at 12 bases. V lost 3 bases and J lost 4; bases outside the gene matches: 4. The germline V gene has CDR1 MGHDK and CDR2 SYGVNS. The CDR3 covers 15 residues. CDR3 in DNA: TGTGCCAGCAGTGACACTAGCGGGAGGTCGTACGAGCAGTACTTC. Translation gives CASSDTSGRSYEQYF.

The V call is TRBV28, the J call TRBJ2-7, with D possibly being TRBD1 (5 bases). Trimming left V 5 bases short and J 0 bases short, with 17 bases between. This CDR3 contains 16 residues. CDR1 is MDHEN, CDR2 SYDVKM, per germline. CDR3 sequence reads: CASSPAGQGDSYEQYF. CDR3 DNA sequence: TGTGCCAGCAGTCCCGCAGGGCAGGGCGACTCCTACGAGCAGTACTTC.

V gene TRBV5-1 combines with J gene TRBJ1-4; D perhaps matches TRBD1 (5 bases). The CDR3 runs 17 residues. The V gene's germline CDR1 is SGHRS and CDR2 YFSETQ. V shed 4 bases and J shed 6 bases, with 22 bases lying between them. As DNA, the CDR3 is TGCGCCAGCAGCGACGGGCGGGAGTGGAGAGGGGATGAAAAACTGTTTTTT. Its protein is CASSDGREWRGDEKLFF.

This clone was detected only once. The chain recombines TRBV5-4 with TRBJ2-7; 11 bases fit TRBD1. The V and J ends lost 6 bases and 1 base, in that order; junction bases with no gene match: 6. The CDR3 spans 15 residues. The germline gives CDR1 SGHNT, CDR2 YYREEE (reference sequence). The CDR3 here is CASNSGTGGSYEQYF. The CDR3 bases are TGTGCCAGCAACTCAGGGACAGGGGGTTCCTACGAGCAGTACTTC.

CDR3 sequence (DNA): TGCGCCAGCAGCTCGACCCCGGGACTAGCGGGGGGCCGGGAGACCCAGTACTTC. This translates into CASSSTPGLAGGRETQYF. The chain uses TRBV5-1 and TRBJ2-5, with 15 bases that match TRBD2. CDR1 is SGHRS and CDR2 is YFSETQ in the germline V gene. With V trimmed by 3 bases and J by 5 bases, 11 bases remained unmatched. CDR3 length: 18 amino acids.

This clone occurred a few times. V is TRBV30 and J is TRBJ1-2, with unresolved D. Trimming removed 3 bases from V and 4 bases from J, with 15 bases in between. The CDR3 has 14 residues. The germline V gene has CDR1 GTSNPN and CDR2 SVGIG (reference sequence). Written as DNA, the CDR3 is TGTGCCTGGAGGCGTCGAGGGAGCCCCTATGGCTACACCTTC. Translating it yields CAWRRRGSPYGYTF.

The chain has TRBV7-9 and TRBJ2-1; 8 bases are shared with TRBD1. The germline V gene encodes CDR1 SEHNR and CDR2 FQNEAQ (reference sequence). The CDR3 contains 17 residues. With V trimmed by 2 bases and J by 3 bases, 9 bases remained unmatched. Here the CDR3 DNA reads TGTGCCAGCAGCTTACCAGGGGACAGGCCCTTCTACAATGAGCAGTTCTTC. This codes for CASSLPGDRPFYNEQFF. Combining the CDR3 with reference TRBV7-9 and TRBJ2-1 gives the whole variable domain DTGVSQNPRHKITKRGQNVTFRCDPISEHNRLYWYRQTLGQGPEFLTYFQNEAQLEKSRLLSDRFSAERPKGSFSTLEIQRTEQGDSAMYLCASSLPGDRPFYNEQFFGPGTRLTVL.

This CDR3 is CASNPFGGTQETQYF. The CDR3 bases are TGTGCCAGCAACCCCTTTGGGGGCACCCAAGAGACCCAGTACTTC. This rearrangement joins TRBV6-5 to TRBJ2-5, with D maybe TRBD1 (6 bases). The CDR3 totals 15 residues. Germline values: CDR1 MNHEY, CDR2 SVGAGI. The V end was cut by 7 bases, the J end by 1 base, with 16 bases between.

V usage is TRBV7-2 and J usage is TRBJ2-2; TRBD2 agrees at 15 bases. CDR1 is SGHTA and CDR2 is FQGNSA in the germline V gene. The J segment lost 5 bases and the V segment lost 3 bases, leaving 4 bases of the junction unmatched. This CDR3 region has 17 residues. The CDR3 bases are TGTGCCAGCAGCTTGGGACTAGCGGGAGGAAAAACCGGGGAGCTGTTTTTT. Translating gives CASSLGLAGGKTGELFF.

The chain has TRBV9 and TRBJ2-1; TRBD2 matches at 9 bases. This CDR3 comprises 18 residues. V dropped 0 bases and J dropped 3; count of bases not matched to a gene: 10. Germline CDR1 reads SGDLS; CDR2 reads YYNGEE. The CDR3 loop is CASSVVGAGGQRYNEQFF. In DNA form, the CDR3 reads TGTGCCAGCAGCGTAGTCGGGGCGGGAGGGCAGCGCTACAATGAGCAGTTCTTC. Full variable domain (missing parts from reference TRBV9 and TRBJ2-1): DSGVTQTPKHLITATGQRVTLRCSPRSGDLSVYWYQQSLDQGLQFLIQYYNGEERAKGNILERFSAQQFPDLHSELNLSSLELGDSALYFCASSVVGAGGQRYNEQFFGPGTRLTVL.

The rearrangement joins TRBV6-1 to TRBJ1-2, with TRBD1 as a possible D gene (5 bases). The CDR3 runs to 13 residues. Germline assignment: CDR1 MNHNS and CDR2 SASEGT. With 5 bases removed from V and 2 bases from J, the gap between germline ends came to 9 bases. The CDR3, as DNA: TGTGCCAGCAGTAAGACAGAGAACTATGGCTACACCTTC. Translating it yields CASSKTENYGYTF.

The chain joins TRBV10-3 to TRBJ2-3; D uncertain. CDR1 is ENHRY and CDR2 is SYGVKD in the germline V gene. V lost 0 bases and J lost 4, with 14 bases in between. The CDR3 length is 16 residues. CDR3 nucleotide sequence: TGTGCCATCAGTGAGTCTGTGGGCCTTTTGGCAGATACGCAGTATTTT. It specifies CAISESVGLLADTQYF.

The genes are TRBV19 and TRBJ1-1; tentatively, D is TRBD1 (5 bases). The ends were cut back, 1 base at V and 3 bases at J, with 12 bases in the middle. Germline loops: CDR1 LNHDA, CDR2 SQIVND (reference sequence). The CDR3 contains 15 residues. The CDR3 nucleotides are TGTGCCAGTAGTATAGCCGCCAGGGCAGACACTGAAGCTTTCTTT. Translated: CASSIAARADTEAFF.

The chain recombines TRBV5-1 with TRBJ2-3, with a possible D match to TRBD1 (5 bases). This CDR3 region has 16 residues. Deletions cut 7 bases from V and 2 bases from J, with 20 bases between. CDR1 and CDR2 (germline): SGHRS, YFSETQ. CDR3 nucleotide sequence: TGCGCCAGCTCAGACCAAACAGGACAATCCACAGATACGCAGTATTTT. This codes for CASSDQTGQSTDTQYF.

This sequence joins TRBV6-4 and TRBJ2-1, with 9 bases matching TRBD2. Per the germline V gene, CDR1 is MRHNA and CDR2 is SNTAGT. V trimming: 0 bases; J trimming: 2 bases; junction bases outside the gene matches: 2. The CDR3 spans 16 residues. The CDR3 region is CASSDSAGGTYNEQFF. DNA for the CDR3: TGTGCCAGCAGTGACTCAGCGGGAGGAACCTACAATGAGCAGTTCTTC.